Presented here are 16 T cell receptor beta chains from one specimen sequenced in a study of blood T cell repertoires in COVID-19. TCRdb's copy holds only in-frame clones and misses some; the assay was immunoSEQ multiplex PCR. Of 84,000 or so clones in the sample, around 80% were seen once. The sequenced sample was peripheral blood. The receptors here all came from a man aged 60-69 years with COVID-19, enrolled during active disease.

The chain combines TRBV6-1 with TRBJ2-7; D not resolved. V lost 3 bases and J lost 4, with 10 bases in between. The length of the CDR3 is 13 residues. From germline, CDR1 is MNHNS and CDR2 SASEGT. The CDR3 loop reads CASSDENGYEQYF. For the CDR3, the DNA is TGTGCCAGCAGTGATGAGAACGGTTACGAGCAGTACTTC.

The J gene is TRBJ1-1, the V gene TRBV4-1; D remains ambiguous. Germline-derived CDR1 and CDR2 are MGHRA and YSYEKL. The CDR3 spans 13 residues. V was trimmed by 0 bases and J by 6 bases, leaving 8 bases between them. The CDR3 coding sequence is TGCGCCAGCAGCCAAGATGAGCTACCTGAAGCTTTCTTT. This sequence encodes CASSQDELPEAFF.

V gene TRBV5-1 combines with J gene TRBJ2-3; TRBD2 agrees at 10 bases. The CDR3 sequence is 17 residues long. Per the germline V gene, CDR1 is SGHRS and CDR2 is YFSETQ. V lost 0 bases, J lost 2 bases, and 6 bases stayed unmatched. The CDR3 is CASSLDFSGRPTDTQYF. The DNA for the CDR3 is TGCGCCAGCAGCTTGGATTTTAGCGGGAGGCCCACAGATACGCAGTATTTT.

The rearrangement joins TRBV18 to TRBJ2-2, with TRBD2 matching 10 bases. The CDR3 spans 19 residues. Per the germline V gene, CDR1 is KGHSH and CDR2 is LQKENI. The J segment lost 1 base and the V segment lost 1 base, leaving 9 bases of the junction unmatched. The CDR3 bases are TGTGCCAGCTCACCACTTCTTGCTAGCGGGGGCAAGAACACCGGGGAGCTGTTTTTT. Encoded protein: CASSPLLASGGKNTGELFF.

CDR3 region: CASSRGGGKAFF. The CDR3, as DNA: TGTGCCAGCAGCCGGGGAGGGGGGAAAGCTTTCTTT. This rearrangement joins TRBV12-3 or TRBV12-4 to TRBJ1-1; a weak D match, TRBD1 (6 bases). Between the trimmed V and J ends, which lost 6 bases and 9 bases, there was a span of 14 bases. The CDR3 extends over 12 amino acids.

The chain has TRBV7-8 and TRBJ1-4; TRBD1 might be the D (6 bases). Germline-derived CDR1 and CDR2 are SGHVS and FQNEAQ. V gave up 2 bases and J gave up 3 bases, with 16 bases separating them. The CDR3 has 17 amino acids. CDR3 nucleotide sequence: TGTGCCAGCAGCTTAATTGGTCGGGGGGCAGCTAATGAAAAACTGTTTTTT. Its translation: CASSLIGRGAANEKLFF. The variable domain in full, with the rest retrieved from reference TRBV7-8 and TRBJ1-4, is GAGVSQSPRYKVAKRGQDVALRCDPISGHVSLFWYQQALGQGPEFLTYFQNEAQLDKSGLPSDRFFAERPEGSVSTLKIQRTQQEDSAVYLCASSLIGRGAANEKLFFGSGTQLSVL.

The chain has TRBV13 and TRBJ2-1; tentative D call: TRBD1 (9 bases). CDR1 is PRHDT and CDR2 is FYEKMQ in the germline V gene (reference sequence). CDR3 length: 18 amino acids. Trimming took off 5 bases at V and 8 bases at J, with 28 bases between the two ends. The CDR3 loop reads CASSRPGQGRTGGDEQFF. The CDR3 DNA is TGTGCCAGCAGCCGTCCGGGACAGGGACGTACGGGGGGGGATGAGCAGTTCTTC. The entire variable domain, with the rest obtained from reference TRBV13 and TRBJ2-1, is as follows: AAGVIQSPRHLIKEKRETATLKCYPIPRHDTVYWYQQGPGQDPQFLISFYEKMQSDKGSIPDRFSAQQFSDYHSELNMSSLELGDSALYFCASSRPGQGRTGGDEQFFGPGTRLTVL.

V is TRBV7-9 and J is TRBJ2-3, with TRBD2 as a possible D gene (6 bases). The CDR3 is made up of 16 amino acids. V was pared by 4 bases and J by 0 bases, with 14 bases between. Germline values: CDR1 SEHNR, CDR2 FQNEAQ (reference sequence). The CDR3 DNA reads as TGTGCCAGCAGCTCCGGGACTCATAAAAGCACAGATACGCAGTATTTT. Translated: CASSSGTHKSTDTQYF.

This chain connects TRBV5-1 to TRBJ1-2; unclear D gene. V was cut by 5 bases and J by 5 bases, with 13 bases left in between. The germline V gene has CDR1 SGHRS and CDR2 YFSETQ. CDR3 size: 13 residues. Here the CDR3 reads CASRPLGEYGYTF. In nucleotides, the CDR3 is TGCGCCAGCAGGCCCCTAGGTGAATATGGCTACACCTTC.

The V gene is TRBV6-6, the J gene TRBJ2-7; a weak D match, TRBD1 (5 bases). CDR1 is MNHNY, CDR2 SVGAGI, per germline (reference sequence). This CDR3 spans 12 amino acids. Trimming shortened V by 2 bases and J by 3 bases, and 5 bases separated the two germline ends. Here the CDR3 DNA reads TGTGCCAGCAGTTACAGGGGCTACGAGCAGTACTTC. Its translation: CASSYRGYEQYF.

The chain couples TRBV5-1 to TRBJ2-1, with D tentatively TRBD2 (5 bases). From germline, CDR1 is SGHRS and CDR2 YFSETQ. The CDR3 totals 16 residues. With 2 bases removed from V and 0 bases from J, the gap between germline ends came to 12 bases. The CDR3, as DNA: TGCGCCAGCAGCTTTAGCGCCCATAGCTCCTACAATGAGCAGTTCTTC. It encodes CASSFSAHSSYNEQFF.

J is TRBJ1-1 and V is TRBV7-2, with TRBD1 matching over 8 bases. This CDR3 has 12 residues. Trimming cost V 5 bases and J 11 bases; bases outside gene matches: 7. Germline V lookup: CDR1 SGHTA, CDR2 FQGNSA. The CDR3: CASSLDRGRAFF. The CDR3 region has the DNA TGTGCCAGCAGCCTTGACAGGGGACGGGCTTTCTTT.

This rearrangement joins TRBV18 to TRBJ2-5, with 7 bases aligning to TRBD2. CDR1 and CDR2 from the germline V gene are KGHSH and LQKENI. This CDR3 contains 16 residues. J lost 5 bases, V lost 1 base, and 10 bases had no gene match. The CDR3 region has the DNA TGTGCCAGCTCACCACTGAACCTAGCGGCGGGGGAGACCCAGTACTTC. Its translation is CASSPLNLAAGETQYF.

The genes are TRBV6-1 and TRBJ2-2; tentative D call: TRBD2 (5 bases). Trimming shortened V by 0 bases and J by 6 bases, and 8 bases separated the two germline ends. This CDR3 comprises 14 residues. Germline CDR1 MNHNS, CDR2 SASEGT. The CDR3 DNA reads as TGTGCCAGCAGTGAAGCGAGGGCCGCCGGGGAGCTGTTTTTT. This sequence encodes CASSEARAAGELFF.

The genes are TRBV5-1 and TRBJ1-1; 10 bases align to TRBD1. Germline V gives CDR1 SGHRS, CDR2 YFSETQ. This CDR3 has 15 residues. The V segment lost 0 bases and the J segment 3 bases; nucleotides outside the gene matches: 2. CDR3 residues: CASSLGGTGDTEAFF. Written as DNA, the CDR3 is TGCGCCAGCAGCTTGGGAGGGACAGGGGACACTGAAGCTTTCTTT.

The CDR3 loop is CASSRGGMNTEAFF. The CDR3 bases are TGTGCCAGTAGTCGTGGGGGGATGAACACTGAAGCTTTCTTT. J is TRBJ1-1 and V is TRBV19, with a possible D match to TRBD1 (5 bases). Trimming stripped 5 bases from V and 0 bases from J, with 10 bases between. Germline V gives CDR1 LNHDA, CDR2 SQIVND (reference sequence). CDR3 length: 14 residues.